This TCR beta chain was obtained from a study of blood T cell repertoires in COVID-19. Per germline, CDR1 LGHNA and CDR2 YSLEER. The V end lost 0 bases, the J end lost 4 bases, and 12 bases lay between the germline ends. The CDR3 contains 16 residues. TCRdb's table, derived via immunoSEQ multiplex PCR, lists solely in-frame clones and lacks some. The sample has 200,000 to 300,000 clones, under 90% seen once. The sequencing input was PBMCs or T cells enriched from blood (not recorded which). This TCR derives from a woman aged 25-40 years with acute COVID-19. This chain uses TRBV4-3 with TRBJ1-4; tentatively, D is TRBD1 (5 bases). The CDR3 DNA follows: TGCGCCAGCAGCCAAGATCGTGCAGGGATTAATGAAAAACTGTTTTTT. This translates into CASSQDRAGINEKLFF.